Described below is a single T cell receptor beta chain sequence and its context. Its cognate antigen is unknown. The assay was immunoSEQ multiplex PCR, and TCRdb's table has in-frame clones only and misses some. The sample contains under 20,000 clones, 80% of which appear only once. The source of the sample is a study of somatic mutations in cytotoxic T cells in rheumatoid arthritis. Study-level information: Blood samples of about 30 ml were drawn from patients (in EDTA) right after diagnosis and before any treatment.

Overall study findings and caveats: The slightly lower representation of TRBV07 among rheumatoid arthritis patients did not undergo correction for multiple comparisons. With advancing age, CD8+ clonality climbed in rheumatoid arthritis patients but did not rise in healthy controls. Within 8 of 65 patients, the single biggest CD8+ clone made up more than 20% of CD8+ cells.

The V gene's germline CDR1 is LNHDA and CDR2 SQIVND (reference sequence). CDR3 length: 15 residues. Trimming cost V 1 base and J 3 bases, with 12 bases left between them. The J gene is TRBJ1-1, the V gene TRBV19; D possibly corresponds to TRBD1 (6 bases). The sequenced sample was CD8+ T cells sorted from blood. The sequence was collected from an adult with rheumatoid arthritis. In nucleotides, the CDR3 is TGTGCCAGTAGTATAGCGGGGGGCTTGTACACTGAAGCTTTCTTT. It translates to CASSIAGGLYTEAFF. Looking up the rest from reference TRBV19 and TRBJ1-1 gives the full variable domain: DGGITQSPKYLFRKEGQNVTLSCEQNLNHDAMYWYRQDPGQGLRLIYYSQIVNDFQKGDIAEGYSVSREKKESFPLTVTSAQKNPTAFYLCASSIAGGLYTEAFFGQGTRLTVV.